A single sample is the source of the 23 T cell receptor beta chains below, sequenced in a study of blood T cell repertoires in COVID-19. Measured with immunoSEQ multiplex PCR; TCRdb has only the in-frame clones, and not every one. The data contain roughly 300,000 clones, 80% to 90% of them singletons. Material for sequencing was PBMCs or T cells enriched from blood (not recorded which). These receptors all stem from a woman aged 18-35 years who had recovered from COVID-19.

This clone came up once. The rearrangement links TRBV14 to TRBJ1-1; D uncertain. V was cut by 1 base and J by 3 bases, with 6 bases left in between. The germline V gene encodes CDR1 SGHDN and CDR2 FVKESK. The length of the CDR3 is 13 residues. In DNA form, the CDR3 reads TGTGCCAGCAGCCAAGGTGCGCACACTGAAGCTTTCTTT. This translates into CASSQGAHTEAFF. Complete variable domain (other parts from reference TRBV14 and TRBJ1-1): EAGVTQFPSHSVIEKGQTVTLRCDPISGHDNLYWYRRVMGKEIKFLLHFVKESKQDESGMPNNRFLAERTGGTYSTLKVQPAELEDSGVYFCASSQGAHTEAFFGQGTRLTVV.

V gene TRBV18 combines with J gene TRBJ2-7; maybe TRBD1 (5 bases). Germline loops: CDR1 KGHSH, CDR2 LQKENI. This CDR3 region has 14 residues. V lost 2 bases and J 3 bases, leaving 11 bases between the germline ends. Here the CDR3 reads CASSPETAHYEQYF. The CDR3 DNA follows: TGTGCCAGCTCACCAGAGACAGCACACTACGAGCAGTACTTC. The full variable domain, rest sourced from reference TRBV18 and TRBJ2-7, is NAGVMQNPRHLVRRRGQEARLRCSPMKGHSHVYWYRQLPEEGLKFMVYLQKENIIDESGMPKERFSAEFPKEGPSILRIQQVVRGDSAAYFCASSPETAHYEQYFGPGTRLTVT.

V usage is TRBV19 and J usage is TRBJ2-1, with 8 bases fitting TRBD1. The CDR3 extends over 15 amino acids. With V trimmed by 8 bases and J by 1 base, 7 bases remained unmatched. Germline CDR1 is LNHDA and CDR2 is SQIVND (reference sequence). The CDR3 DNA sequence: TGTGCCAGTTTAAAAAGACAGGGGTCCTACAATGAGCAGTTCTTC. Amino acid sequence: CASLKRQGSYNEQFF.

For the CDR3, the DNA is TGTGCCAGCAGTTTGGGGACAGGGCCGGCCGGGGAGCTGTTTTTT. This translates into CASSLGTGPAGELFF. The chain uses TRBV28 and TRBJ2-2; TRBD1 aligns across 9 bases. Germline CDR1 and CDR2: MDHEN and SYDVKM. This CDR3 comprises 15 residues. Trimming at V came to 3 bases and at J to 6 bases, leaving 5 bases not matched to a gene.

The V gene is TRBV5-4, the J gene TRBJ1-6; 11 nucleotides align to TRBD1. J gave up 0 bases and V 1 base, and 6 bases lay outside the gene matches. Germline lookup yields CDR1 SGHNT and CDR2 YYREEE (reference sequence). The CDR3 sequence is 19 residues long. The CDR3 DNA follows: TGTGCCAGCAGCTTGATCGGGACAGGGGGTCGCTCCTATAATTCACCCCTCCACTTT. It encodes CASSLIGTGGRSYNSPLHF.

This clone came up a few times. CDR3 DNA sequence: TGTGCCACCAGTCGGGACTCCTACGAGCAGTACTTC. Amino acids: CATSRDSYEQYF. V is TRBV24-1 and J is TRBJ2-7; D might be TRBD2 (5 bases). Germline CDR1 and CDR2: KGHDR and SFDVKD. V lost 6 bases, J lost 0 bases, and 5 bases lay in between. The CDR3 runs 12 residues.

V usage is TRBV28 and J usage is TRBJ1-4; 9 nucleotides line up with TRBD1. This CDR3 comprises 13 residues. Germline V gene data show CDR1 as MDHEN and CDR2 as SYDVKM. Trimming removed 6 bases from V and 10 bases from J; junction bases left unmatched: 6. CDR3 amino acids: CASSGQGLGKLFF. The CDR3 DNA sequence: TGTGCCAGCAGCGGACAGGGGTTAGGAAAACTGTTTTTT.

This rearrangement joins TRBV30 to TRBJ2-5; D might be TRBD2 (5 bases). Trimming stripped 2 bases from V and 1 base from J, with 11 bases between. Germline V gene data show CDR1 as GTSNPN and CDR2 as SVGIG (reference sequence). CDR3 length: 14 amino acids. The CDR3 reads CAWSLLTIQETQYF. CDR3 bases: TGTGCCTGGAGTTTGCTGACTATCCAAGAGACCCAGTACTTC.

This clone appeared once. The rearrangement links TRBV15 to TRBJ2-1, with D possibly being TRBD2 (5 bases). This CDR3 spans 15 amino acids. Looked up from germline, CDR1 is LNHNV and CDR2 is YYDKDF (reference sequence). The V end lost 1 base, the J end lost 2 bases, and 9 bases lay between the germline ends. The CDR3 DNA is TGTGCCACCAGCAGAGGCGGGTATCCCTACAATGAGCAGTTCTTC. Its protein is CATSRGGYPYNEQFF.

The V call is TRBV28, the J call TRBJ1-2; the D gene is possibly TRBD1 (5 bases). This CDR3 has 14 amino acids. With 3 bases removed from V and 2 bases from J, the gap between germline ends came to 10 bases. CDR1 and CDR2 from the germline V gene are MDHEN and SYDVKM. CDR3 in amino acids: CASSFSTGNYGYTF. CDR3 nucleotide sequence: TGTGCCAGCAGTTTTTCTACAGGAAACTATGGCTACACCTTC.

The chain uses TRBV30 and TRBJ2-7, with D perhaps TRBD2 (6 bases). This CDR3 is built from 14 residues. V was pared by 2 bases and J by 0 bases, with 11 bases between. Germline V gives CDR1 GTSNPN, CDR2 SVGIG (reference sequence). The CDR3 DNA sequence: TGTGCCTGGAGTAGCCAGCGGGCCTCCTACGAGCAGTACTTC. Its protein product is CAWSSQRASYEQYF.

This CDR3 is CASSFPGAPVYEQYF. The CDR3 DNA reads TGTGCCAGCAGTTTCCCTGGAGCGCCAGTCTACGAGCAGTACTTC. This rearrangement joins TRBV6-5 to TRBJ2-7; D ambiguous. The V gene lost 4 bases and the J gene lost 3 bases, with 16 bases spanning the gap. CDR1 MNHEY and CDR2 SVGAGI come from the germline V gene. This CDR3 has 15 residues.

The V and J genes are TRBV19 and TRBJ2-1; D may be TRBD1 (5 bases). V gave up 1 base and J gave up 3 bases, with 16 bases separating them. This CDR3 has 17 amino acids. The germline gives CDR1 LNHDA, CDR2 SQIVND (reference sequence). This CDR3 is CASSIGGWAGIYNEQFF. The CDR3 DNA sequence: TGTGCCAGTAGTATAGGTGGGTGGGCAGGGATCTACAATGAGCAGTTCTTC.

The count of this clone is one. The gene calls are TRBV27 and TRBJ1-1; unclear D gene. This CDR3 has 14 residues. Germline V gives CDR1 MNHEY, CDR2 SMNVEV (reference sequence). V was clipped by 6 bases and J by 1 base, with 12 bases between them. The CDR3 reads CASSGGLTNTEAFF. The CDR3 nucleotides read TGTGCCAGCAGCGGAGGACTCACGAACACTGAAGCTTTCTTT.

This chain links TRBV3-1 (or the pseudogene TRBV3-2) with TRBJ2-5; D possibly corresponds to TRBD1 (5 bases). The CDR3 runs 15 residues. The ends were cut back, 0 bases at V and 2 bases at J, with 10 bases in the middle. CDR1 is LGHDT and CDR2 is YNNKEL in the germline V gene (reference sequence). CDR3 sequence reads: CASSQEADSQETQYF. In DNA, the CDR3 is TGTGCCAGCAGCCAAGAGGCTGACAGTCAAGAGACCCAGTACTTC.

The CDR3 loop reads CASTGTGNYGYTF. The DNA of the CDR3 is TGTGCCAGCACCGGGACAGGGAACTATGGCTACACCTTC. The rearrangement joins TRBV12-3 or TRBV12-4 to TRBJ1-2, with 9 nucleotides matching TRBD1. V lost 7 bases and J lost 2; bases outside the gene matches: 2. This CDR3 contains 13 residues.

The rearrangement links TRBV19 to TRBJ2-1; the D gene is possibly TRBD1 (6 bases). The CDR3 is 13 amino acids. Germline values: CDR1 LNHDA, CDR2 SQIVND (reference sequence). The CDR3 nucleotides read TGTGCTACGAGGATAGCAGGGGTAAATGAGCAGTTCTTC. This gives the protein CATRIAGVNEQFF. Supplemented by reference TRBV19 and TRBJ2-1, the full variable domain reads DGGITQSPKYLFRKEGQNVTLSCEQNLNHDAMYWYRQDPGQGLRLIYYSQIVNDFQKGDIAEGYSVSREKKESFPLTVTSAQKNPTAFYLCATRIAGVNEQFFGPGTRLTVL.

The CDR3 loop is CASTEQDRGPSTDAEAFF. The CDR3, as DNA: TGCGCCAGCACCGAGCAGGACAGGGGTCCATCTACGGACGCTGAAGCTTTCTTT. The V call is TRBV10-1, the J call TRBJ1-1, with 9 nucleotides matching TRBD1. J was trimmed by 6 bases and V by 7 bases; bases with no gene match: 21. The CDR3 loop spans 18 amino acids. Germline V CDR1 and CDR2: WNHNN, SYGVQD (reference sequence).

The V and J genes are TRBV30 and TRBJ1-5; no definite D call. V was clipped by 2 bases and J by 6 bases, with 14 bases between them. The CDR3 totals 14 residues. CDR1 is GTSNPN, CDR2 SVGIG, per germline (reference sequence). CDR3 protein: CAWSSGTRGQPQHF. CDR3 nucleotide sequence: TGTGCCTGGAGTTCGGGTACCAGAGGTCAGCCCCAGCATTTT.

The chain's CDR3 is CASSYRRGRSEAFF. Written as DNA, the CDR3 is TGTGCCAGCAGTTACAGGAGGGGTAGGTCTGAAGCTTTCTTT. The chain recombines TRBV6-5 with TRBJ1-1; D perhaps matches TRBD1 (5 bases). Trimming left V 2 bases short and J 6 bases short, with 13 bases between. CDR1 and CDR2 (germline): MNHEY, SVGAGI. This CDR3 has 14 amino acids.

The V call is TRBV9, the J call TRBJ1-2; D is unresolved. Trimming shortened V by 3 bases and J by 7 bases, and 10 bases separated the two germline ends. The CDR3 length is 12 residues. CDR1 is SGDLS and CDR2 is YYNGEE in the germline V gene. CDR3 bases: TGTGCCAGCAGCGCGGGAGGTTTTGGCTACACCTTC. It is translated as CASSAGGFGYTF.

The chain combines TRBV7-9 with TRBJ2-3; D is ambiguous. The CDR3 covers 13 residues. Trimming pared 5 bases from V and 2 bases from J, leaving 8 bases between. Germline lookup yields CDR1 SEHNR and CDR2 FQNEAQ (reference sequence). DNA for the CDR3: TGTGCCAGCAGCGTAATGGCCACAGATACGCAGTATTTT. It translates to CASSVMATDTQYF. Complete variable domain (other parts from reference TRBV7-9 and TRBJ2-3): DTGVSQNPRHKITKRGQNVTFRCDPISEHNRLYWYRQTLGQGPEFLTYFQNEAQLEKSRLLSDRFSAERPKGSFSTLEIQRTEQGDSAMYLCASSVMATDTQYFGPGTRLTVL.

The chain has TRBV3-1 (or the pseudogene TRBV3-2) and TRBJ1-2; 10 bases line up with TRBD1. Germline V gives CDR1 LGHDT, CDR2 YNNKEL (reference sequence). The CDR3 is 16 amino acids. Germline trimming cut 1 base from V and 6 bases from J; bases unmatched to any gene: 8. The CDR3 loop reads CASSQGGQGPTNGYTF. As DNA, the CDR3 is TGTGCCAGCAGCCAAGGGGGACAGGGGCCAACGAATGGCTACACCTTC.